The rows below give T cell receptor beta chains drawn from one sample of a study of vaccination effects on CD4 cells after COVID-19. Their recognized antigens are unknown. The protocol was immunoSEQ multiplex PCR, while the TCRdb copy is restricted to in-frame clones and leaves out a portion. In the table there are 50,000 to 75,000 clones, 60% to 85% of which are singletons. The sample here was CD4+ T cells from PBMCs cultured without peptide, taken before COVID-19 vaccination. The receptors derive from a human donor who received a COVID-19 vaccine. Each CDR3 is given with its conserved first and last residue. The D gene is left open where the match is weak. A clone size is listed for some rows: how often the clone was seen (once, few, many), or a class if it is expanded.

.	.	TRBV14	TRBJ2-5	TGTGCCAGCAGCCAAGTCGATTGGGTGGACGGAATCCTTGAAGAGACCCAGTACTTC	CASSQVDWVDGILEETQYF
TRBD1	.	TRBV3-1/TRBV3-2	TRBJ1-1	TGTGCCAGCAGCCGGACAGGGGGCGGCACTGAAGCTTTCTTT	CASSRTGGGTEAFF
.	few	TRBV29-1	TRBJ2-2	TGCAGCGTTGGGGGGGCCCAGGACACCGGGGAGCTGTTTTTT	CSVGGAQDTGELFF
.	.	TRBV5-6	TRBJ1-2	TGTGCCAGCAGCTTCATTACCCCGCAGGTTCCCAGCTTC	CASSFITPQVPSF
TRBD2	.	TRBV7-2	TRBJ2-3	TGTGCCAGCAGCCGTGAGGCAAGCGGGGGGGCCGGAGATACGCAGTATTTT	CASSREASGGAGDTQYF
TRBD1	.	TRBV28	TRBJ1-2	TGTGCCAGCAGTGTGACAGGGGGCAGCTATGGCTACACCTTC	CASSVTGGSYGYTF
.	.	TRBV6-6	TRBJ2-3	TGTGCCAGCAGTTACGGGCCTAGCGCAGATACGCAGTATTTT	CASSYGPSADTQYF
.	.	TRBV18	TRBJ1-2	TGTGCCAGCTCAAACCAGGGTGCAAACTATGGCTACACCTTC	CASSNQGANYGYTF
.	once	TRBV9	TRBJ2-3	TGTGCCAGCAGCGTAGCTCCTCTCATGCGCACAGATACGCAGTATTTT	CASSVAPLMRTDTQYF
.	few	TRBV10-1	TRBJ1-2	TGCGCCAGCAGTAACGAGGGAGAATTTAGGGGCTACACCTTC	CASSNEGEFRGYTF
.	.	TRBV28	TRBJ1-4	TGTGCCAGCAGTCCACCCGGCGGGGCTGAAAAACTGTTTTTT	CASSPPGGAEKLFF
.	few	TRBV11-3	TRBJ1-5	TGTGCCAGCAGATTAGAGGGCAATCAGCCCCAGCATTTT	CASRLEGNQPQHF
.	.	TRBV7-3	TRBJ2-2	TGTGCCAGCAGCTTACGGCAGGGATTGAACACCGGGGAGCTGTTTTTT	CASSLRQGLNTGELFF
.	.	TRBV3-1/TRBV3-2	TRBJ2-5	TGTGCCAGCAGCCAAGTGGTTGCCCAGTACTTC	CASSQVVAQYF
.	.	TRBV5-6	TRBJ1-3	TGTGCCAGCAGCCAAGGACAGTTCCGCTCTGGAAACACCATATATTTT	CASSQGQFRSGNTIYF
TRBD1	.	TRBV4-3	TRBJ1-2	TGCGCCAGCAGCCAACCGGGACAGGCACCGGGGGGCTACACCTTC	CASSQPGQAPGGYTF
.	.	TRBV30	TRBJ2-4	TGTGCCTGGGCAAGACAGGAGAACCTAGCCAAAAACATTCAGTACTTC	CAWARQENLAKNIQYF
.	.	TRBV29-1	TRBJ2-1	TGCAGCGGTACTGAGAGCTCCTACAATGAGCAGTTCTTC	CSGTESSYNEQFF
.	.	TRBV10-2	TRBJ2-5	TGCGCCACCATCGACCCCGCGACAGGGAGGGGAGAGACCCAGTACTTC	CATIDPATGRGETQYF
TRBD1	.	TRBV9	TRBJ2-4	TGTGCCAGCAGCGAGGGATGGGTGGACAGGGCGAGGGGATTAGCCAAAAACATTCAGTACTTC	CASSEGWVDRARGLAKNIQYF
.	.	TRBV5-1	TRBJ1-2	TGCGCCAGCAGCCGCGAGAACTATGGCTACACCTTC	CASSRENYGYTF
.	.	TRBV2	TRBJ1-5	TGTGCCAGCAGCCTAACATCGGGGAACAATCAGCCCCAGCATTTT	CASSLTSGNNQPQHF
TRBD1	.	TRBV7-9	TRBJ2-3	TGTGCCAGCAGCTTAGTGAGGGACAGTTCCTATTTT	CASSLVRDSSYF
TRBD1	.	TRBV4-1	TRBJ2-1	TGCGCCAGCAGCCAAGAGCGGCTGACAGGGATCTCCTACAATGAGCAGTTCTTC	CASSQERLTGISYNEQFF
.	.	TRBV4-1	TRBJ2-3	TGCGCCAGCAGCCAAGATCTCCAGGAGCTCACAGATACGCAGTATTTT	CASSQDLQELTDTQYF
.	once	TRBV19	TRBJ1-1	TGTGCCAGTAGTTTAGGGGCGCAAACTGAAGCTTTCTTT	CASSLGAQTEAFF
.	few	TRBV2	TRBJ1-6	TGTGCCAGCAGTGAAGGTTCGGGGTCACCCCTCCACTTT	CASSEGSGSPLHF
.	.	TRBV5-1	TRBJ2-6	TGCGCCAGCAGCCTACTCGACATTAGGGCCTCTGGGGCCAACGTCCTGACTTTC	CASSLLDIRASGANVLTF
TRBD2	.	TRBV20-1	TRBJ2-1	TGCAGTGAACTAGCGACTAGTGAGCAGTTCTTC	CSELATSEQFF
TRBD2	.	TRBV6-1	TRBJ2-3	TGTGCCAGCAGTGCCAGGACTAGCGGGACAACAGATACGCAGTATTTT	CASSARTSGTTDTQYF
TRBD2	.	TRBV28	TRBJ2-3	TGTGCCAGCAGTTTCGGGACTAGCGGGGCCGAGAATACGCAGTATTTT	CASSFGTSGAENTQYF
TRBD1	few	TRBV6-5	TRBJ1-4	TGTGCCAGCAATTTACAGGGGGCGGCTAATGAAAAACTGTTTTTT	CASNLQGAANEKLFF
.	.	TRBV5-5	TRBJ1-1	TGTGCCAGCAGCTTGCGGGAGGCTTACACTGAAGCTTTCTTT	CASSLREAYTEAFF
.	.	TRBV24-1	TRBJ2-1	TGTGCCACCACGGACAGTTATCTCAATGAGCAGTTCTTC	CATTDSYLNEQFF
.	.	TRBV24-1	TRBJ2-5	TGTGCCACCAGTGATCGCCGCGGTAAAGAGACCCAGTACTTC	CATSDRRGKETQYF